A single sample is the source of the 30 T cell receptor beta chains below, sequenced in a study of cytomegalovirus exposure and HLA in healthy donors. The PCR had 60 Vbeta and 13 Jbeta primers. Libraries were prepared by immunoSEQ multiplex PCR; TCRdb keeps only in-frame clonotypes and omits some of them. The repertoire holds 100,000 to 150,000 clones, with roughly four fifths as singletons. The sample taken for sequencing was PBMCs. The source is a man in his forties or fifties in good health and CMV-seronegative.

This rearrangement joins TRBV7-8 to TRBJ1-2, with 7 bases fitting TRBD1. J lost 7 bases, V lost 3 bases, and 5 bases had no gene match. Germline V gene lookup returns CDR1 SGHVS and CDR2 FQNEAQ. The CDR3 totals 13 residues. The CDR3 sequence: CASSLEGASGYTF. CDR3 in DNA: TGTGCCAGCAGCTTGGAGGGGGCCTCTGGCTACACCTTC.

The CDR3 is CASSPGGGRQSTGELFF. The CDR3 bases are TGTGCCAGCTCACCAGGTGGAGGGAGACAGAGCACCGGGGAGCTGTTTTTT. This chain joins TRBV18 and TRBJ2-2, with D tentatively TRBD2 (6 bases). This CDR3 is 17 amino acids long. CDR1 is KGHSH, CDR2 LQKENI, per germline. Trimming removed 2 bases from V and 4 bases from J, with 17 bases in between.

The rearrangement joins TRBV18 to TRBJ2-4; 16 bases line up with TRBD2. The junction had 7 bases not matched to a gene; V was cut back by 2 bases and J by 0 bases. The V gene's germline CDR1 is KGHSH and CDR2 LQKENI. This CDR3 has 20 amino acids. DNA for the CDR3: TGTGCCAGCTCACCATTCCCGGGACTAGCGGGAGGGCCAGCCAAAAACATTCAGTACTTC. It encodes CASSPFPGLAGGPAKNIQYF.

The rearrangement joins TRBV5-4 to TRBJ1-6, with 7 bases aligning to TRBD1. J gave up 10 bases and V 4 bases, and 8 bases lay outside the gene matches. CDR1 is SGHNT and CDR2 is YYREEE in the germline V gene (reference sequence). The CDR3 runs 14 residues. CDR3 loop: CASSINRGWSPLHF. CDR3 DNA sequence: TGTGCCAGCAGCATAAACAGGGGTTGGTCACCCCTCCACTTT.

The chain combines TRBV5-6 with TRBJ2-1; 9 bases align to TRBD2. The CDR3 runs to 16 residues. V lost 4 bases, J lost 0 bases, and 5 bases stayed unmatched. Germline-derived CDR1 and CDR2 are SGHDT and YYEEEE. The CDR3 coding sequence is TGTGCCAGCAGCATTAGCGGGAGAGTCTCCTACAATGAGCAGTTCTTC. This gives the protein CASSISGRVSYNEQFF.

This clone has just one count. The genes are TRBV9 and TRBJ2-1; the match to TRBD2 covers 9 bases. CDR3 length: 17 amino acids. The germline CDR1 and CDR2 sequences are SGDLS and YYNGEE. V trimming: 3 bases; J trimming: 2 bases; junction bases outside the gene matches: 9. DNA for the CDR3: TGTGCCAGCAGCGGAACGTTTGGCGGGGGGGCCTACAATGAGCAGTTCTTC. Translation gives CASSGTFGGGAYNEQFF.

V is TRBV7-6 and J is TRBJ1-3; D ambiguous. The CDR3 loop spans 15 amino acids. Trimming removed 1 base from V and 1 base from J, with 8 bases in between. CDR1 and CDR2 (germline): SGHVS, FNYEAQ. CDR3 residues: CASSLVAPSGNTIYF. In DNA, the CDR3 is TGTGCCAGCAGCTTAGTGGCCCCATCTGGAAACACCATATATTTT.

The rearrangement joins TRBV9 to TRBJ2-1; 7 positions match TRBD1. Trimming cost V 3 bases and J 10 bases; bases outside gene matches: 4. Germline CDR1 reads SGDLS; CDR2 reads YYNGEE. The CDR3 sequence is 12 residues long. For the CDR3, the DNA is TGTGCCAGCAGCGCAAAACAGGGGGAGCAGTTCTTC. This codes for CASSAKQGEQFF.

The chain combines TRBV29-1 with TRBJ1-1; D is unresolved. The CDR3 has 14 amino acids. Trimming took 0 bases from V and 11 from J, leaving 19 bases between them. CDR1 is SQVTM, CDR2 ANQGSEA, per germline. CDR3 sequence (DNA): TGCAGCGTTGAAGATCTTGCCTGGGGAGGAGGCGCTTTCTTT. Translation gives CSVEDLAWGGGAFF.

This clone was seen a single time. This sequence joins TRBV10-3 and TRBJ2-5; 9 positions match TRBD1. Gene TRBJ2-7 matches the end of the DNA better, so the J call may be wrong. The CDR3 totals 16 residues. Germline V gene sequence: CDR1 ENHRY, CDR2 SYGVKD. The CDR3, as DNA: TGTGCCATCAGTGAGTCTACAGGGGGCGCTCAGAACGAGCAGTACTTC. Amino acid sequence: CAISESTGGAQNEQYF.

The chain links TRBV7-2 to TRBJ1-2, with TRBD1 identical over 9 bases. Germline assignment: CDR1 SGHTA and CDR2 FQGNSA. Losses at the gene ends were 5 bases for V and 7 bases for J; bases not matched to a gene: 11. The CDR3 runs 15 residues. CDR3 protein: CASSPDPGQGRGYTF. CDR3 bases: TGTGCCAGCAGCCCCGACCCGGGACAGGGTCGTGGCTACACCTTC.

The V call is TRBV11-3, the J call TRBJ2-1; D may be TRBD2 (6 bases). The CDR3 totals 17 residues. Trimming removed 5 bases from V and 3 bases from J, with 20 bases in between. Looked up from germline, CDR1 is SGHNT and CDR2 is YENEEA. The CDR3 nucleotides read TGTGCCAGCAGCCCCACACAAGGTAATAGCGGCTACAATGAGCAGTTCTTC. Translated: CASSPTQGNSGYNEQFF.

This clone was picked up one time. The chain couples TRBV28 to TRBJ2-7; the match to TRBD1 covers 10 bases. Germline CDR1 MDHEN, CDR2 SYDVKM. V was pared by 6 bases and J by 3 bases, with 8 bases of the junction left unmatched. The CDR3 length is 15 residues. The chain's CDR3 is CASSLPGTGDYEQYF. Here the CDR3 DNA reads TGTGCCAGCAGCCTCCCCGGGACAGGGGACTACGAGCAGTACTTC.

This clone turned up a few times. V gene TRBV4-3 combines with J gene TRBJ2-1, with 7 positions matching TRBD1. The CDR3 is made up of 14 amino acids. CDR1 is LGHNA and CDR2 is YSLEER in the germline V gene. The junction had 8 bases not matched to a gene; V was cut back by 8 bases and J by 4 bases. CDR3 residues: CASRAGTAYNEQFF. CDR3 DNA sequence: TGCGCCAGCCGCGCCGGGACAGCGTACAATGAGCAGTTCTTC.

The chain uses TRBV5-1 and TRBJ1-6, with TRBD1 matching 10 bases. This CDR3 spans 15 amino acids. The ends lost 4 bases at V and 9 bases at J; junction bases unmatched: 7. CDR1 is SGHRS and CDR2 is YFSETQ in the germline V gene. The CDR3 region is CASSTGQGEASPLHF. The CDR3 DNA reads as TGCGCCAGCAGCACAGGACAGGGGGAAGCTTCACCCCTCCACTTT. The full variable domain, in which reference TRBV5-1 and TRBJ1-6 provide the parts outside the CDR3, is KAGVTQTPRYLIKTRGQQVTLSCSPISGHRSVSWYQQTPGQGLQFLFEYFSETQRNKGNFPGRFSGRQFSNSRSEMNVSTLELGDSALYLCASSTGQGEASPLHFGNGTRLTVT.

The V call is TRBV28, the J call TRBJ2-1; TRBD2 matches at 10 bases. Germline values: CDR1 MDHEN, CDR2 SYDVKM. The CDR3 spans 15 residues. Losses at the gene ends were 2 bases for V and 6 bases for J; bases not matched to a gene: 4. In DNA form, the CDR3 reads TGTGCCAGCAGTTTACTAGCGGGAGTGTTCAATGAGCAGTTCTTC. Amino acid sequence: CASSLLAGVFNEQFF.

The chain uses TRBV7-2 and TRBJ1-3, with D uncertain. The germline CDR1 and CDR2 sequences are SGHTA and FQGNSA. The CDR3 runs 15 residues. Trimming removed 1 base from V and 2 bases from J, with 9 bases in between. The CDR3 protein is CASSLEFTAGNTIYF. DNA of the CDR3: TGTGCCAGCAGCTTAGAATTCACAGCTGGAAACACCATATATTTT.

V usage is TRBV6-5 and J usage is TRBJ2-7, with TRBD2 matching 9 bases. CDR1 and CDR2 from the germline V gene are MNHEY and SVGAGI. The junction had 7 bases not matched to a gene; V was cut back by 5 bases and J by 5 bases. The CDR3 covers 14 residues. CDR3 residues: CASSPNSGRDEQYF. CDR3 coding DNA: TGTGCCAGCAGTCCCAATAGCGGGAGAGACGAGCAGTACTTC.

J is TRBJ2-2 and V is TRBV6-5; maybe TRBD1 (5 bases). Deletions cut 2 bases from V and 6 bases from J, with 10 bases between. The CDR3 has 14 amino acids. From germline, CDR1 is MNHEY and CDR2 SVGAGI. The CDR3 is CASSYGVGAGELFF. For the CDR3, the DNA is TGTGCCAGCAGTTACGGGGTAGGGGCCGGGGAGCTGTTTTTT.

The CDR3 loop is CASSLVRSSYNEQFF. The CDR3 nucleotides read TGTGCCAGCAGCTTGGTCAGAAGCTCCTACAATGAGCAGTTCTTC. The rearrangement links TRBV5-6 to TRBJ2-1; D gene uncertain. V was cut by 0 bases and J by 0 bases, with 7 bases left in between. Germline V CDR1 and CDR2: SGHDT, YYEEEE. The CDR3 runs to 15 residues.

V and J are TRBV18 and TRBJ2-7, with D possibly TRBD2 on 6 matching bases. Germline assignment: CDR1 KGHSH and CDR2 LQKENI. Deletions cut 4 bases from V and 5 bases from J, with 12 bases between. The CDR3 extends over 13 amino acids. The CDR3 DNA reads TGTGCCAGCTCACAGGCTAGCGTCAACGAGCAGTACTTC. Residues: CASSQASVNEQYF.

The chain combines TRBV10-1 with TRBJ2-2, with 9 bases that match TRBD2. CDR3 length equals 17 residues. The junction had 5 bases not matched to a gene; V was cut back by 0 bases and J by 3 bases. The V gene's germline CDR1 is WNHNN and CDR2 SYGVQD (reference sequence). CDR3 protein: CASSESRGGAYTGELFF. Here the CDR3 DNA reads TGCGCCAGCAGTGAGTCTCGCGGGGGGGCCTACACCGGGGAGCTGTTTTTT.

The chain combines TRBV9 with TRBJ1-3; D is ambiguous. The CDR3 contains 13 residues. V lost 10 bases and J lost 0, with 11 bases in between. Germline V gives CDR1 SGDLS, CDR2 YYNGEE. This CDR3 is CACGGDSGNTIYF. CDR3 in DNA: TGTGCCTGTGGCGGCGACTCTGGAAACACCATATATTTT.

In this sample, this clone turned up once. The V gene is TRBV7-9, the J gene TRBJ1-1, with TRBD1 identical over 8 bases. CDR1 SEHNR and CDR2 FQNEAQ come from the germline V gene (reference sequence). Trimming at V came to 6 bases and at J to 5 bases, leaving 8 bases not matched to a gene. The CDR3 consists of 14 residues. The CDR3 nucleotides read TGTGCCAGCAGAGACAGGGGATTTAAGACTGAAGCTTTCTTT. It yields the protein CASRDRGFKTEAFF.

V usage is TRBV7-2 and J usage is TRBJ1-5, with TRBD1 matching over 7 bases. Germline CDR1 SGHTA, CDR2 FQGNSA. The CDR3 contains 15 residues. V lost 1 base and J lost 6; bases outside the gene matches: 6. The CDR3 region has the DNA TGTGCCAGCAGCTTAGTCGACAGGGATAGTCAGCCCCAGCATTTT. Its protein is CASSLVDRDSQPQHF.

The chain combines TRBV5-1 with TRBJ2-1, with D possibly matching TRBD2 (5 bases). The CDR3 loop spans 17 amino acids. The V gene lost 0 bases and the J gene lost 12 bases, with 25 bases spanning the gap. Germline assignment: CDR1 SGHRS and CDR2 YFSETQ. The CDR3 loop reads CASSLGRAEQQVKGQFF. In DNA, the CDR3 is TGCGCCAGCAGCTTGGGGCGGGCAGAACAGCAGGTTAAAGGGCAGTTCTTC.

The chain combines TRBV7-9 with TRBJ1-2, with D maybe TRBD1 (5 bases). Deletions cut 5 bases from V and 3 bases from J, with 19 bases between. The germline V gene has CDR1 SEHNR and CDR2 FQNEAQ (reference sequence). The CDR3 totals 16 residues. CDR3 amino acids: CASSGPRGAGYYGYTF. The DNA of the CDR3 is TGTGCCAGCAGCGGACCCCGGGGCGCGGGATACTATGGCTACACCTTC.

The chain's CDR3 is CASSLGGRGGPNEKLFF. CDR3 DNA sequence: TGTGCCAGCAGCTTAGGGGGTAGGGGGGGACCTAATGAAAAACTGTTTTTT. V gene TRBV7-8 combines with J gene TRBJ1-4; possible D gene TRBD1, 6 bases. V was shortened by 1 base and J by 3 bases, with 15 bases between the two germline ends. The CDR3 has 17 residues. The germline V gene has CDR1 SGHVS and CDR2 FQNEAQ.

On this clone: The junction departs from germline at one end; a sequencing error may be responsible. This sequence joins TRBV19 and TRBJ1-2, with D tentatively TRBD1 (6 bases). Germline assignment: CDR1 LNHDA and CDR2 SQIVND (reference sequence). This CDR3 has 15 residues. This CDR3 is CASSSQGRHRYSYTF. In DNA form, the CDR3 reads TGTGCCAGTTCTTCACAGGGAAGGCACCGCTATAGCTACACCTTC.

This clone was recorded once. The chain recombines TRBV7-9 with TRBJ2-2; 9 bases agree with TRBD1. Germline V gene sequence: CDR1 SEHNR, CDR2 FQNEAQ (reference sequence). CDR3 length: 17 residues. Unmatched junction bases numbered 6, after V lost 1 base and J lost 3 bases. The chain's CDR3 is CASSLGRDRGDTGELFF. The CDR3 DNA is TGTGCCAGCAGCTTAGGCCGTGACAGGGGGGACACCGGGGAGCTGTTTTTT.